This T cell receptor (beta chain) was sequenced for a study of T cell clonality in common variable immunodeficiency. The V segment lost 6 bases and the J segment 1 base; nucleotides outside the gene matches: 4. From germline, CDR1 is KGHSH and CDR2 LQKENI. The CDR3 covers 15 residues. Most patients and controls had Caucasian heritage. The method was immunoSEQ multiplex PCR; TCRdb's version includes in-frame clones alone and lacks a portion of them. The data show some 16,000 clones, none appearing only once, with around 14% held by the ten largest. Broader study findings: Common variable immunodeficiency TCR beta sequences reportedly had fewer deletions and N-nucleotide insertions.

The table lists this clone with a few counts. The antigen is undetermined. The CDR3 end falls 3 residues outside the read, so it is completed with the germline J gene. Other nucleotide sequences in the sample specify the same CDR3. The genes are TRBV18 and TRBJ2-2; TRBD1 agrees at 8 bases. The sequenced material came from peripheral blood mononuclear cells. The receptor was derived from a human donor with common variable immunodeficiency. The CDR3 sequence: CASSRGQGNTGELFF. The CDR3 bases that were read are TGTGCCAGCTCGCGTGGACAGGGGAACACCGGGGAG.